The TCR beta chain under discussion was sequenced for a study of cytomegalovirus exposure and HLA in healthy donors (dated by TCRdb to 2015 to 2018). Background on the whole study: A later analysis indicated that the roughly 120 validation repertoires were generated on the platform also employed for the 666 repertoires of the first cohort. The study aimed to test whether signatures of past pathogen exposure could be identified by cataloging public T cell receptors. In addition to the first cohort of hundreds of subjects, a separate validation cohort of approximately 130 different subjects was used. The study combined high-throughput TCR immunosequencing, statistical association of individual TCRs with disease status, and machine learning to predict cytomegalovirus infection status.

Overall study results and their limits: According to the authors, the approach could potentially be generalized to other disease states and immunological phenotypes. Subsequent analysis determined that TCRs grouped into clusters in the first cohort also showed a tendency toward co-occurrence across the approximately 110 validation repertoires, and roughly 95% of cluster scores exceeded 0. In vitro tests confirmed that a few of the cytomegalovirus-associated TCR beta chains recognize cytomegalovirus antigens. In both the original and validation cohorts, the classifier was reported to diagnose cytomegalovirus status with high specificity and sensitivity. The study listed around 160 TCR beta chains as associated with cytomegalovirus. While some public TCRs were present in many individuals, most TCR sequences turned up only very rarely across donors. A later analysis had no HLA typing for the validation cohort, so co-occurrence there was scored across all 110 or so repertoires.

Spanning cysteine to phenylalanine, the CDR3 consists of 14 amino acids. Kept here is only the CDR3 DNA, which spans 42 bases and is read in frame from base 1. The CDR1 and CDR2 encoded by the germline V gene are SGHDT and YYEEEE. Deletion took 7 bases off V and 6 bases off J, with a span of 20 bases between the germline ends. Separate from the approximately 670-subject first cohort, the validation cohort of 120 subjects was the group to which the donors belonged. On this clone: Its antigen is still unknown. Per-base quality was not reported, and no clone a single base away is much larger than it.

The method behind the library was the immunoSEQ multiplex PCR assay. The study's own analysis went as follows. To diagnose cytomegalovirus status from the catalog of TCR beta chain sequences, a statistical classification framework was built. In TCRdb, the immuneACCESS table is reduced to in-frame sequences with V and J assigned. These tables do not hold every clone; where another copy was compared, an unresolved V gene accounts for under half, and the others remain unexplained. V, J and clone size derive from that table, while D and trimming were established from the DNA sequence. Here the sample has about 150,000 clones; 86% occur a single time. The top ten hold 2.1% of the sample.

The rearranged segments are TRBV5-6 and TRBJ2-7, with TRBD1 perhaps the D gene, on 5 matching bases. The TCR originated in a human donor in good health. Sequencing was done on a sample of PBMCs. The nucleotides read TGTGCCAGCGCTGCGGAGTCTGGGGCAGGCGAGCAGTACTTC. It codes for CASAAESGAGEQYF.